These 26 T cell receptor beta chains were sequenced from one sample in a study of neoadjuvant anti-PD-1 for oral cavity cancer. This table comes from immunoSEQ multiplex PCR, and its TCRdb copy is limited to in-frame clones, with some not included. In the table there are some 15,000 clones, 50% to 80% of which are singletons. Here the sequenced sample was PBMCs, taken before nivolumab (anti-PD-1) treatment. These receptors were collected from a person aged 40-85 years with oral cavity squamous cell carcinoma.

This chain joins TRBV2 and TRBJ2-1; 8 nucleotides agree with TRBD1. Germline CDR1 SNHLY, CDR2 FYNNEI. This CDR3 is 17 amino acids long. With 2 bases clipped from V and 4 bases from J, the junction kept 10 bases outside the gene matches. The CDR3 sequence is CASSEIKIRDRYNEQFF. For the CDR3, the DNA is TGTGCCAGCAGTGAAATAAAAATCAGGGACAGGTACAATGAGCAGTTCTTC.

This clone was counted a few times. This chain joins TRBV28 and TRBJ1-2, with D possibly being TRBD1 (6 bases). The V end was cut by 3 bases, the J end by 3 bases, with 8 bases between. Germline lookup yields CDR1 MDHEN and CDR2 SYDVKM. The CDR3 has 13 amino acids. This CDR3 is CASSLAGDYGYTF. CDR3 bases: TGTGCCAGCAGTTTGGCAGGGGACTATGGCTACACCTTC.

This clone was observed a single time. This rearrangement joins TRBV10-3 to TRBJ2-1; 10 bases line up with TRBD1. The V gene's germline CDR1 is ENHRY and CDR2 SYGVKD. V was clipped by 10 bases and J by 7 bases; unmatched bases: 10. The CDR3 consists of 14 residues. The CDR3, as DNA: TGTGCCACCGACGACCTGGGACAGGGGAATGAGCAGTTCTTC. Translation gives CATDDLGQGNEQFF.

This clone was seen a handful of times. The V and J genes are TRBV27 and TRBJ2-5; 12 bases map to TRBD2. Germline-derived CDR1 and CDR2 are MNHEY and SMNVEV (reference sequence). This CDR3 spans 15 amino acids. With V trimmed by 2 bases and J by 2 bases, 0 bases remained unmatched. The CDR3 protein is CASSLLAGGQETQYF. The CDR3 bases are TGTGCCAGCAGTTTACTAGCGGGGGGGCAAGAGACCCAGTACTTC.

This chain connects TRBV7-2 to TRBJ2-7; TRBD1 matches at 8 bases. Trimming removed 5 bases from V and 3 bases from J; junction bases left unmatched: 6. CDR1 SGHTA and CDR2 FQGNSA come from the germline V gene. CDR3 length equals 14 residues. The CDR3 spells CASSVGQGIYEQYF. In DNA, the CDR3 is TGTGCCAGCAGCGTCGGACAGGGTATCTACGAGCAGTACTTC.

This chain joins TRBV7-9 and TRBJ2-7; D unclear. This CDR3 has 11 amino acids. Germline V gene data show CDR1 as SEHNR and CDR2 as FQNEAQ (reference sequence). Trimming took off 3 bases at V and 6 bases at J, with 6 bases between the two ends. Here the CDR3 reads CASSFSVEQYF. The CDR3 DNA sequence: TGTGCCAGCAGCTTCTCGGTCGAGCAGTACTTC.

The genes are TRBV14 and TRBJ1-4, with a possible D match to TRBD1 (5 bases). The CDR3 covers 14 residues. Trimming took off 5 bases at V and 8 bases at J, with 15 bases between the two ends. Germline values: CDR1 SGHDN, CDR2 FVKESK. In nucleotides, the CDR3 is TGTGCCAGCAGCGAAACAGGATTAAGCGAAAAACTGTTTTTT. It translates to CASSETGLSEKLFF.

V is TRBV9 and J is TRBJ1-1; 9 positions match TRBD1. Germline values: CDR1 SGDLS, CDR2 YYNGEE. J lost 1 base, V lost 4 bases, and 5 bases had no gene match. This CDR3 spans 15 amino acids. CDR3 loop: CASSLQGQGNTEAFF. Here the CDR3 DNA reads TGTGCCAGCAGCCTCCAGGGACAGGGGAACACTGAAGCTTTCTTT.

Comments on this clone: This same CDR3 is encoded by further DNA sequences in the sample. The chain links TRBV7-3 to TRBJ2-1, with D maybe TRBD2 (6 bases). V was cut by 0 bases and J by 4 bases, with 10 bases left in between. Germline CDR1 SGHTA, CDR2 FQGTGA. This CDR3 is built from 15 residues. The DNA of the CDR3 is TGTGCCAGCAGCTTAACTCCGGGAGCTTACAATGAGCAGTTCTTC. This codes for CASSLTPGAYNEQFF. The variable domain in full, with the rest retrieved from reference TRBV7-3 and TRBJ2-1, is GAGVSQTPSNKVTEKGKYVELRCDPISGHTALYWYRQSLGQGPEFLIYFQGTGAADDSGLPNDRFFAVRPEGSVSTLKIQRTERGDSAVYLCASSLTPGAYNEQFFGPGTRLTVL.

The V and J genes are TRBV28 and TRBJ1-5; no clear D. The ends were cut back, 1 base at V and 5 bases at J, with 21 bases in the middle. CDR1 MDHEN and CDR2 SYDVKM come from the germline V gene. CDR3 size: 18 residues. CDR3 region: CASSLSAGLGSGDQPQHF. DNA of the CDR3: TGTGCCAGCAGTTTATCGGCGGGTTTAGGTTCAGGAGATCAGCCCCAGCATTTT.

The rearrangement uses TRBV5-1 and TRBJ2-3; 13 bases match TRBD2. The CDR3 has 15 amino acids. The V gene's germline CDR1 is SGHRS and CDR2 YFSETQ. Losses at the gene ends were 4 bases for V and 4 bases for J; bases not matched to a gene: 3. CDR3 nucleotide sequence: TGCGCCAGCAGCCCCGGACTAGCGGGGGCAGATACGCAGTATTTT. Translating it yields CASSPGLAGADTQYF.

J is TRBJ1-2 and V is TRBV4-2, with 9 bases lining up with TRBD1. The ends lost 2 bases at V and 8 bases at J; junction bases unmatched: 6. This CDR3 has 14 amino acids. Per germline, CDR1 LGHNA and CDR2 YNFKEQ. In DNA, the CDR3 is TGTGCCAGCAGCCAACTGGACAGGGGTGAGGGCTACACCTTC. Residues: CASSQLDRGEGYTF.

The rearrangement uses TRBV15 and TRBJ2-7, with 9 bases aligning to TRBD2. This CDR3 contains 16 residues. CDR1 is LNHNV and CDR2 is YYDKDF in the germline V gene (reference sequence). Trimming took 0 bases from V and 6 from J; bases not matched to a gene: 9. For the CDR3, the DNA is TGTGCCACCAGCAGAGATGAGCGGGGGGCCCTTGGCGAGCAGTACTTC. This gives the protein CATSRDERGALGEQYF.

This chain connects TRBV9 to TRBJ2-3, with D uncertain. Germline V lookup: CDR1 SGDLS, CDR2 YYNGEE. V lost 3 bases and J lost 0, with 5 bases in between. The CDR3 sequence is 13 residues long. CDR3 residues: CASSGASTDTQYF. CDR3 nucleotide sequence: TGTGCCAGCAGCGGGGCAAGCACAGATACGCAGTATTTT.

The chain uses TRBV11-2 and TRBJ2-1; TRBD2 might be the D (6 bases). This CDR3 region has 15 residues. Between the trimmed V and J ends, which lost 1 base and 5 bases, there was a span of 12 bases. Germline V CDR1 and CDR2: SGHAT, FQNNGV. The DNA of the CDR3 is TGTGCCAGCAGCTTAGGTGGTAGCGGTGACAATGAGCAGTTCTTC. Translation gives CASSLGGSGDNEQFF.

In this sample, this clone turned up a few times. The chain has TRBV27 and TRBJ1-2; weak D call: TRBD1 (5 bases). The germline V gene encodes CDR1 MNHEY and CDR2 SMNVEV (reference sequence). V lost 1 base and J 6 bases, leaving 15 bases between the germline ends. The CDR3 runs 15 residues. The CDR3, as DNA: TGTGCCAGCAGTTTATACGGCAGGGCTGTGGATGGCTACACCTTC. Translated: CASSLYGRAVDGYTF.

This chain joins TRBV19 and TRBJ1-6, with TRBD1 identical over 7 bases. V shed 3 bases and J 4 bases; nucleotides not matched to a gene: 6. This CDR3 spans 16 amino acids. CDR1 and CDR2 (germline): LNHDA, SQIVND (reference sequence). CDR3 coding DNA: TGTGCCAGTAGTATGGCGGCAGGGGGATATAATTCACCCCTCCACTTT. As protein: CASSMAAGGYNSPLHF.

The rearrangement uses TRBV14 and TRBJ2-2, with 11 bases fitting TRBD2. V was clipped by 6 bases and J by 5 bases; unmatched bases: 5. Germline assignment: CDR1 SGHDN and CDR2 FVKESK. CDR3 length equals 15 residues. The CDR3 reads CASSRSGGATGELFF. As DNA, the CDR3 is TGTGCCAGCAGTCGTAGCGGGGGGGCAACCGGGGAGCTGTTTTTT.

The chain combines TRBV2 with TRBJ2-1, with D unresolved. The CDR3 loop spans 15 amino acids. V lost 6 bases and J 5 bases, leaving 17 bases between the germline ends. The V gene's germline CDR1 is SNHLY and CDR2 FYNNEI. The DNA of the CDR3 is TGTGCCAGCAGCCTGTCAGCAACGACGAACAATGAGCAGTTCTTC. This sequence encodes CASSLSATTNNEQFF.

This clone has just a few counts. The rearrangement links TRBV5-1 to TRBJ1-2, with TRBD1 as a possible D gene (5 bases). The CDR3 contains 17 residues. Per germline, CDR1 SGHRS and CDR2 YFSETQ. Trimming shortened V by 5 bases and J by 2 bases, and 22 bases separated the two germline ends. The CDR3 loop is CASSLGGVQGGNYGYTF. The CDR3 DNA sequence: TGCGCCAGCAGTCTGGGCGGGGTTCAGGGTGGAAACTATGGCTACACCTTC.

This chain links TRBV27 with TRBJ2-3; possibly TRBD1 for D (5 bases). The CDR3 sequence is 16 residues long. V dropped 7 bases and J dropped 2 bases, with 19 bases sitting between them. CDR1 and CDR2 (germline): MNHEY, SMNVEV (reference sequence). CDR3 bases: TGTGCCAGCAATCCCGCAGGGCACTTTGCCACAGATACGCAGTATTTT. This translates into CASNPAGHFATDTQYF.

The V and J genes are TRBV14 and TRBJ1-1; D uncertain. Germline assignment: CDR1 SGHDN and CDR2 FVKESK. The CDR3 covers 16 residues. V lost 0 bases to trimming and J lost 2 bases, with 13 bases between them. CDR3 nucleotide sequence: TGTGCCAGCAGCCAAGATAACCGACGGCCTAACACTGAAGCTTTCTTT. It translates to CASSQDNRRPNTEAFF.

CDR3 in amino acids: CASSLTGGEQYF. The CDR3, as DNA: TGTGCCAGCAGCCTTACCGGGGGCGAGCAGTACTTC. The rearrangement joins TRBV7-8 to TRBJ2-7, with D tentatively TRBD2 (6 bases). The CDR3 loop spans 12 amino acids. Germline V CDR1 and CDR2: SGHVS, FQNEAQ. Trimming took off 5 bases at V and 6 bases at J, with 11 bases between the two ends.

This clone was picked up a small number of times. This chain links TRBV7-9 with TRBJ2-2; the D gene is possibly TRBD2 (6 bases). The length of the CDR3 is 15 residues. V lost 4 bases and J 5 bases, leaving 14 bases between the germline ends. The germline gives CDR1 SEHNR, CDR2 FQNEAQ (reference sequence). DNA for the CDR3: TGTGCCAGCAGCTCGGGAGCTAGCGTGACCGGGGAGCTGTTTTTT. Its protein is CASSSGASVTGELFF.

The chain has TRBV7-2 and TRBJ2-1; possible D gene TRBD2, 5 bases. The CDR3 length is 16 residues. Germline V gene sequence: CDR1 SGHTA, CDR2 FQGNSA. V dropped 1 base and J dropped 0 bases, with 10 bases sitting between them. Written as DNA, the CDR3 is TGTGCCAGCAGCTTAGGGACTCTAAGCTCCTACAATGAGCAGTTCTTC. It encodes CASSLGTLSSYNEQFF.

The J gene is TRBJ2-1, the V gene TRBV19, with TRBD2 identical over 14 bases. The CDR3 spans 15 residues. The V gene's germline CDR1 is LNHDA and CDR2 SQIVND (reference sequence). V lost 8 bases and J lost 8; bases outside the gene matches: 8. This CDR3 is CASQSGTSGRDEQFF. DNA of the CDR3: TGTGCCAGTCAGTCCGGGACTAGCGGGAGAGATGAGCAGTTCTTC.